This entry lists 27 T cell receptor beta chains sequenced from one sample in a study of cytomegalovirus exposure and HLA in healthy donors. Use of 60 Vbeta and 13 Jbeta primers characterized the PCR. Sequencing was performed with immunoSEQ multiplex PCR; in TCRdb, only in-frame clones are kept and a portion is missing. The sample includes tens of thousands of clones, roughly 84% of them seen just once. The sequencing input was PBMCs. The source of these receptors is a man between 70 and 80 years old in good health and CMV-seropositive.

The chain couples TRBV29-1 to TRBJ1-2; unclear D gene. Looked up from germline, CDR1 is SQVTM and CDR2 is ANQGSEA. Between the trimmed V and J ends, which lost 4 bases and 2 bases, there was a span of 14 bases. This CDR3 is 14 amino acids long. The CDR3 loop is CSVVSPGSNYGYTF. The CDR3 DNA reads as TGCAGCGTTGTTTCGCCGGGTTCCAACTATGGCTACACCTTC.

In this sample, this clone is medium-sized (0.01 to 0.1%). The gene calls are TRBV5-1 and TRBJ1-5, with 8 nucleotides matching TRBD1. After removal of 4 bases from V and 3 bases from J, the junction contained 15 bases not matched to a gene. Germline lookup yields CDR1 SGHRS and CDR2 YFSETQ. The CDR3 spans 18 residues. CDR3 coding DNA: TGCGCCAGCAGCCGGGACAGGACGTACCTAGCTCTCAATCAGCCCCAGCATTTT. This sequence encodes CASSRDRTYLALNQPQHF.

Here the CDR3 reads CASKGQNSYEQYF. The CDR3 nucleotides are TGTGCCAGCAAGGGACAGAATTCCTACGAGCAGTACTTC. The J gene is TRBJ2-7, the V gene TRBV7-9, with TRBD1 matching 7 bases. Germline trimming cut 7 bases from V and 1 base from J; bases unmatched to any gene: 4. The germline V gene has CDR1 SEHNR and CDR2 FQNEAQ (reference sequence). CDR3 size: 13 residues.

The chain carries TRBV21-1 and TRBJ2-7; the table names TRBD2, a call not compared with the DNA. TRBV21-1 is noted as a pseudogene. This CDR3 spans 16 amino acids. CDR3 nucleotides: TGTGCCAGCGGAGGACTAGCGGGACTGAGCTCCTACGAGCAGTACTTC. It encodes CASGGLAGLSSYEQYF.

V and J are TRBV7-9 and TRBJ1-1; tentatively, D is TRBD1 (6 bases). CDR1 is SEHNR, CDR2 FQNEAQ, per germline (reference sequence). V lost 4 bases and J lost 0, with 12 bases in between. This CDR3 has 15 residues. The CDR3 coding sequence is TGTGCCAGCAGCTCGAGGACAGCCATGAACACTGAAGCTTTCTTT. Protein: CASSSRTAMNTEAFF.

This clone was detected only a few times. The CDR3 here is CASSTRQNADTQYF. The CDR3 DNA sequence: TGTGCCAGCAGTACTCGACAGAACGCAGATACGCAGTATTTT. The V call is TRBV6-1, the J call TRBJ2-3; a possible D gene is TRBD1 (5 bases). Germline V CDR1 and CDR2: MNHNS, SASEGT. CDR3 length: 14 amino acids. Trimming shortened V by 5 bases and J by 4 bases, and 13 bases separated the two germline ends.

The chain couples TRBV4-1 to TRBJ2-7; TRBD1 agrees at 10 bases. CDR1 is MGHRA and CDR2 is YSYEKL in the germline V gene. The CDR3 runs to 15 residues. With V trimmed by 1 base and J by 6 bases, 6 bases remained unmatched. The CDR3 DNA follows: TGCGCCAGCAGCCAAGTGGGACAGGGGATAATCGAGCAGTACTTC. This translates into CASSQVGQGIIEQYF.

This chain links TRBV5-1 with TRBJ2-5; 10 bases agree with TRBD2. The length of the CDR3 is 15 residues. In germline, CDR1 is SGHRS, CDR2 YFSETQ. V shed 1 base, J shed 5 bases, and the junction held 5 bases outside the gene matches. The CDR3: CASSLRGTSAETQYF. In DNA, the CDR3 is TGCGCCAGCAGCTTGAGGGGGACTAGCGCCGAGACCCAGTACTTC.

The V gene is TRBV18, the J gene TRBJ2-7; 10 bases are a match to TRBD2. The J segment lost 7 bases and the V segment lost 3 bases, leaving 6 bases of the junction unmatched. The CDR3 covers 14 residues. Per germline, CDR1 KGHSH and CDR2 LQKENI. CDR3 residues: CASSPGLAAGEQYF. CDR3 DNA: TGTGCCAGCTCACCCGGACTAGCGGCGGGGGAGCAGTACTTC.

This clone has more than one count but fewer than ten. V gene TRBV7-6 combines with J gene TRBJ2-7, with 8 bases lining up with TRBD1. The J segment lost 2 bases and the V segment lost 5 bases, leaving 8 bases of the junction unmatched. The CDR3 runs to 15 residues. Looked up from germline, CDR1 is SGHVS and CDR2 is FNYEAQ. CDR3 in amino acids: CASSLRTGIAYEQYF. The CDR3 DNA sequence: TGTGCCAGCAGCCTAAGGACAGGGATCGCCTACGAGCAGTACTTC.

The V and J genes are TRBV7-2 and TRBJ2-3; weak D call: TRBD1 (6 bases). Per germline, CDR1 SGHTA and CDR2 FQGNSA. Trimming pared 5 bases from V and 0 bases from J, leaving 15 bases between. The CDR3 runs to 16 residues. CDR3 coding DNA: TGTGCCAGCAGCCTAAGCAGGGGAACCAGCACAGATACGCAGTATTTT. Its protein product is CASSLSRGTSTDTQYF.

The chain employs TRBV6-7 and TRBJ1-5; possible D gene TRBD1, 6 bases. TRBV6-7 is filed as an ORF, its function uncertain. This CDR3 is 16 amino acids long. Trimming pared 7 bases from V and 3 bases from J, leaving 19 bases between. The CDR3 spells CASTRDRPGVNQPQHF. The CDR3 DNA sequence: TGTGCCAGCACTAGGGACCGACCAGGGGTCAATCAGCCCCAGCATTTT.

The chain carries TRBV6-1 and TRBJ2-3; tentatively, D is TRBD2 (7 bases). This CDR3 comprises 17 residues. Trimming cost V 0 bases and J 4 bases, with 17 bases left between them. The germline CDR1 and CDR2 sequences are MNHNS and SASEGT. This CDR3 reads CASSEAGWGGPADTQYF. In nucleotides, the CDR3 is TGTGCCAGCAGTGAAGCGGGTTGGGGGGGCCCCGCAGATACGCAGTATTTT.

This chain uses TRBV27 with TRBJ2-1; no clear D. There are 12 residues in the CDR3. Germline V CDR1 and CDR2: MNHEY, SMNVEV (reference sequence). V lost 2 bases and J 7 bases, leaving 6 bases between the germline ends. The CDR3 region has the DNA TGTGCCAGCAGTTTAACGGGTAATGAGCAGTTCTTC. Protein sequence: CASSLTGNEQFF.

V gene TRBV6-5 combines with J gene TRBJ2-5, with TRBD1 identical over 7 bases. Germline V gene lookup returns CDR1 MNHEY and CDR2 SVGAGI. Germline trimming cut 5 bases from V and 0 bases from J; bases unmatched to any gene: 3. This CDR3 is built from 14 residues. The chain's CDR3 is CASSQQGNQETQYF. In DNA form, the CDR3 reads TGTGCCAGCAGTCAACAGGGGAACCAAGAGACCCAGTACTTC.

The CDR3 region is CASSLTGSYNSPLHF. The CDR3 nucleotides read TGTGCCAGTAGTCTTACCGGGTCTTATAATTCACCCCTCCACTTT. The chain links TRBV19 to TRBJ1-6, with D unclear. The CDR3 loop spans 15 amino acids. Deletions cut 5 bases from V and 4 bases from J, with 12 bases between. Germline V gene data show CDR1 as LNHDA and CDR2 as SQIVND (reference sequence).

CDR3 protein: CASSLQAGGVGVNEQFF. In nucleotides, the CDR3 is TGTGCCAGCAGCCTACAAGCGGGAGGGGTCGGAGTAAATGAGCAGTTCTTC. This chain joins TRBV2 and TRBJ2-1; 10 positions match TRBD2. CDR1 SNHLY and CDR2 FYNNEI come from the germline V gene. J gave up 7 bases and V 6 bases, and 15 bases lay outside the gene matches. The length of the CDR3 is 17 residues.

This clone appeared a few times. Written as DNA, the CDR3 is TGTGCCAGCAGCTCACTACAGGGGACTGAGCAGTACTTC. This sequence encodes CASSSLQGTEQYF. The rearrangement uses TRBV13 and TRBJ2-7, with D possibly matching TRBD1 (7 bases). The germline CDR1 and CDR2 sequences are PRHDT and FYEKMQ (reference sequence). The CDR3 runs to 13 residues. Trimming stripped 4 bases from V and 7 bases from J, with 14 bases between.

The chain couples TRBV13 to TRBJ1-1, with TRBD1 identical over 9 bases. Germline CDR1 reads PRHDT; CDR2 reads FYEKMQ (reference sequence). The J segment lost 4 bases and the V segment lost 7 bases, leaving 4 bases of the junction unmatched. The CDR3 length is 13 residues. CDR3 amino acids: CASKGQGGTEAFF. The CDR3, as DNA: TGTGCCAGCAAGGGACAGGGCGGCACTGAAGCTTTCTTT.

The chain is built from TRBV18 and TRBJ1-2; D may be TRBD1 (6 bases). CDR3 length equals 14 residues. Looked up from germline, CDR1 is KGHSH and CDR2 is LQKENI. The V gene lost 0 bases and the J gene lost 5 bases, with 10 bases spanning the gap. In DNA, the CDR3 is TGTGCCAGCTCACCACCGACAGGTTCTTATGGCTACACCTTC. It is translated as CASSPPTGSYGYTF.

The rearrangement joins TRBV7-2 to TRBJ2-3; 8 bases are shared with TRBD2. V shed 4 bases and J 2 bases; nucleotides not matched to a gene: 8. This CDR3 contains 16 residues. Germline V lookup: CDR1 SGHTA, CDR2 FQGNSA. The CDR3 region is CASSWRQRGSTDTQYF. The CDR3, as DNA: TGTGCCAGCAGCTGGCGGCAGCGGGGGTCCACAGATACGCAGTATTTT.

The CDR3 DNA reads TGTGCCAGCATCCCGGGACAGGGTAATGAAAAACTGTTTTTT. It yields the protein CASIPGQGNEKLFF. The chain is built from TRBV28 and TRBJ1-4; TRBD1 aligns across 9 bases. This CDR3 is built from 14 residues. From germline, CDR1 is MDHEN and CDR2 SYDVKM. The ends lost 7 bases at V and 4 bases at J; junction bases unmatched: 4. The full variable domain, rest sourced from reference TRBV28 and TRBJ1-4, is DVKVTQSSRYLVKRTGEKVFLECVQDMDHENMFWYRQDPGLGLRLIYFSYDVKMKEKGDIPEGYSVSREKKERFSLILESASTNQTSMYLCASIPGQGNEKLFFGSGTQLSVL.

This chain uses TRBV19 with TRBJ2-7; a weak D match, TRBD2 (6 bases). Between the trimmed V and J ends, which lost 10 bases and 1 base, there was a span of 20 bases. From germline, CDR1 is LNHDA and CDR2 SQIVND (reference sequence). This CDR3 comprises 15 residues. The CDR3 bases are TGTGCCAACGCAGCCCGGGGGACTCTATCCTACGAGCAGTACTTC. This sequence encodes CANAARGTLSYEQYF.

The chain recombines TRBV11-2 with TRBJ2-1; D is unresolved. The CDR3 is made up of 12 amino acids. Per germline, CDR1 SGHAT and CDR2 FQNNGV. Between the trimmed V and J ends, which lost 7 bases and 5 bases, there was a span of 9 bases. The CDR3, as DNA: TGTGCCAGCAAAACCGGAGACAATGAGCAGTTCTTC. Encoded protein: CASKTGDNEQFF.

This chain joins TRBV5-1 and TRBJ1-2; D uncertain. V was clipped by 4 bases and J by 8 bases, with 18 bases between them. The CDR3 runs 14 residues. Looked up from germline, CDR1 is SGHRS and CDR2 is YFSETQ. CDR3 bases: TGCGCCAGCAGCCCCCGAGGGTGGGGAGACGGCTACACCTTC. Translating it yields CASSPRGWGDGYTF. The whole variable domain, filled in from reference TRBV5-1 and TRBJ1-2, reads KAGVTQTPRYLIKTRGQQVTLSCSPISGHRSVSWYQQTPGQGLQFLFEYFSETQRNKGNFPGRFSGRQFSNSRSEMNVSTLELGDSALYLCASSPRGWGDGYTFGSGTRLTVV.

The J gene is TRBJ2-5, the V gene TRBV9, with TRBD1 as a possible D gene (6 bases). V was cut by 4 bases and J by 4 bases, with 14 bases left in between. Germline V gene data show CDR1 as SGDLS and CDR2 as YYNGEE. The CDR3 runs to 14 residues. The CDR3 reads CASSLAVGAETQYF. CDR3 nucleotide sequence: TGTGCCAGCAGCCTGGCTGTGGGGGCAGAGACCCAGTACTTC.

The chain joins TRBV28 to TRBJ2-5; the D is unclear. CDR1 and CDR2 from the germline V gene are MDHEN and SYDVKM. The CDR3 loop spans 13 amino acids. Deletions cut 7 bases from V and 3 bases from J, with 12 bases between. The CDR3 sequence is CASTGQSKETQYF. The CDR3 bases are TGTGCCAGCACTGGGCAGAGCAAAGAGACCCAGTACTTC.